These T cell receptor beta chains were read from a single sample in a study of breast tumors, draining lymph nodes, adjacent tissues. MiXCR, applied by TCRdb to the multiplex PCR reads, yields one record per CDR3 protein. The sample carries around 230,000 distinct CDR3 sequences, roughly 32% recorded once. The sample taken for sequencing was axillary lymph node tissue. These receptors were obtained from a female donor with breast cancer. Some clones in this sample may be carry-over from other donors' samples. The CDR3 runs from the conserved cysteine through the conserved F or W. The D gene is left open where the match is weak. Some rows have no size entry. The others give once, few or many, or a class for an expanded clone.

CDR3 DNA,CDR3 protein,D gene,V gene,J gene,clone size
TGTGCCAGCAGCCAACGGCCGGACACTGAAGCTTTCTTT,CASSQRPDTEAFF,-,TRBV16,TRBJ1-1,-
TGCAGTGCTAGGACCCCTCAGGGAGAGCAGTACTTC,CSARTPQGEQYF,-,TRBV20-1,TRBJ2-7,many
TGTGCCAGCACCCAACTAGCGGCCGTAACGTCCCGGCAGTACTTC,CASTQLAAVTSRQYF,TRBD2,TRBV28,TRBJ2-7,many
TGCGCCAGCAGCTTACTCGGACAGGGTGGCACAGATACGCAGTATTTT,CASSLLGQGGTDTQYF,TRBD1,TRBV5-1,TRBJ2-3,many
TGCAGTGCTAGACCACCCGCTTTGAGCTACACCTTC,CSARPPALSYTF,-,TRBV20-1,TRBJ1-2,many
TGTGCCAGCAGCTTATTATATGGGGGACAGGGGAAGGAGACCCAGTACTTC,CASSLLYGGQGKETQYF,TRBD1,TRBV7-6,TRBJ2-5,many
TGTGCCAGCAGTTCCCCGACAGGAACGTACGAGCAGTACTTC,CASSSPTGTYEQYF,-,TRBV27,TRBJ2-7,-
TGTGCCAGCAGCCACGGAGGCTCTGGGGCCAACGTCCTGACTTTC,CASSHGGSGANVLTF,-,TRBV6-4,TRBJ2-6,many
TGCAGTGCTAGACCGGGACAGGGGACCTACTACGAGCAGTACTTC,CSARPGQGTYYEQYF,TRBD1,TRBV20-1,TRBJ2-7,many
TGCAGTGCTGGTGCCGGGACCCCGGGAGGAGATGAGCAGTTCTTC,CSAGAGTPGGDEQFF,TRBD2,TRBV20-1,TRBJ2-1,many
TGCAGTGCGCCGGACAGCCGGGAGAAGGAAGGTGGAAACACCATATATTTT,CSAPDSREKEGGNTIYF,-,TRBV20-1,TRBJ1-3,-
TGTGCCAGCTCTCCGGACCTGAAGGAGACCCAGTACTTC,CASSPDLKETQYF,-,TRBV18,TRBJ2-5,many
TGTGCCTGGAGTGTGACGGGCGCAGGCTATGGCTACACCTTC,CAWSVTGAGYGYTF,-,TRBV30,TRBJ1-2,many
TGTGCCAGCAGTCGGGACAGGGTGAATAATTCACCCCTCCACTTT,CASSRDRVNNSPLHF,TRBD1,TRBV25-1,TRBJ1-6,many
TGTGCCAGCGGGGACGTGGGCTCCTACGAGCAGTACTTC,CASGDVGSYEQYF,-,TRBV2,TRBJ2-7,medium-sized
TGTGCCAGCAAACCACAGTGGACAGGGAACTACGAGCAGTACTTC,CASKPQWTGNYEQYF,TRBD1,TRBV27,TRBJ2-7,few
TGTGCCAGCGGTGTAGATAGGGGACAGAATCGGCCCCAGCATTTT,CASGVDRGQNRPQHF,TRBD1,TRBV6-6,TRBJ1-5,-